This TCR beta chain was identified during a study of blood T cell repertoires in COVID-19. Unmatched junction bases numbered 8, after V lost 6 bases and J lost 5 bases. CDR1 is MNHNY, CDR2 SVGAGI, per germline (reference sequence). The CDR3 totals 15 residues. Profiled with immunoSEQ multiplex PCR; TCRdb holds only in-frame clones, not every one. The table has 250,000 to 300,000 clones, over 80% seen once. This TCR was sampled from a woman in her seventies with COVID-19, enrolled during active disease. The source material was peripheral blood. The chain has TRBV6-6 and TRBJ1-5; 9 bases agree with TRBD1. The CDR3 sequence: CASSHTGGADQPQHF. The DNA of the CDR3 is TGTGCCAGCAGCCATACAGGGGGCGCTGATCAGCCCCAGCATTTT.